The 30 T cell receptor beta chains below were found in one sample sequenced in a study of T cell responses to AZD1222 COVID-19 vaccine. Method: immunoSEQ multiplex PCR; TCRdb's copy keeps in-frame clones and lacks some. The sample consists of some 95,000 clones, about 86% of them appearing once. Sequenced material: peripheral blood, taken on day 0 of AZD1222 vaccination. The receptors were gathered from an adult in good health.

This chain joins TRBV7-3 and TRBJ2-3, with a possible D match to TRBD2 (5 bases). V lost 2 bases, J lost 2 bases, and 8 bases lay in between. The germline CDR1 and CDR2 sequences are SGHTA and FQGTGA. This CDR3 contains 14 residues. The CDR3 is CASSLYGVTDTQYF. CDR3 in DNA: TGTGCCAGCAGCTTATACGGGGTCACAGATACGCAGTATTTT.

The gene calls are TRBV14 and TRBJ2-1, with 11 bases that match TRBD2. This CDR3 has 16 residues. Trimming at V came to 0 bases and at J to 3 bases, leaving 1 base not matched to a gene. Germline V lookup: CDR1 SGHDN, CDR2 FVKESK. The CDR3 nucleotides read TGTGCCAGCAGCCAAGAACTAGCGGGAGTCTACAATGAGCAGTTCTTC. Amino acids: CASSQELAGVYNEQFF. The whole variable domain, remainder taken from reference TRBV14 and TRBJ2-1, is EAGVTQFPSHSVIEKGQTVTLRCDPISGHDNLYWYRRVMGKEIKFLLHFVKESKQDESGMPNNRFLAERTGGTYSTLKVQPAELEDSGVYFCASSQELAGVYNEQFFGPGTRLTVL.

The V gene is TRBV2, the J gene TRBJ1-5; D remains ambiguous. The CDR3 is made up of 13 amino acids. Germline V gene lookup returns CDR1 SNHLY and CDR2 FYNNEI. V lost 5 bases and J lost 7, with 12 bases in between. The CDR3 loop reads CASSRAEGQPQHF. Here the CDR3 DNA reads TGTGCCAGCAGTCGGGCAGAAGGGCAGCCCCAGCATTTT.

The chain is built from TRBV6-1 and TRBJ1-2; unclear D gene. The V gene's germline CDR1 is MNHNS and CDR2 SASEGT. V dropped 3 bases and J dropped 9 bases, with 8 bases sitting between them. This CDR3 is 11 amino acids long. This chain's CDR3 is CASSDVVSYTF. The CDR3 coding sequence is TGTGCCAGCAGTGATGTGGTTAGCTACACCTTC.

The chain carries TRBV27 and TRBJ1-5, with a weak D call TRBD1 (5 bases). The V end lost 2 bases, the J end lost 2 bases, and 16 bases lay between the germline ends. This CDR3 comprises 17 residues. Germline CDR1 MNHEY, CDR2 SMNVEV (reference sequence). DNA of the CDR3: TGTGCCAGCAGTTTAAAGGCGGGGCTAGAAGGCAATCAGCCCCAGCATTTT. Protein sequence: CASSLKAGLEGNQPQHF.

J is TRBJ2-1 and V is TRBV6-2 or TRBV6-3; tentatively, D is TRBD1 (6 bases). Per the germline V gene, CDR1 is MNHEY and CDR2 is SVGEGT. This CDR3 has 13 amino acids. With 5 bases removed from V and 6 bases from J, the gap between germline ends came to 11 bases. The CDR3 spells CASSDGTRNEQFF. The CDR3 DNA is TGTGCCAGCAGTGACGGGACACGCAATGAGCAGTTCTTC.

The chain has TRBV5-1 and TRBJ2-7; D is uncertain. Germline CDR1 reads SGHRS; CDR2 reads YFSETQ. CDR3 length equals 14 residues. Trimming stripped 4 bases from V and 3 bases from J, with 14 bases between. The CDR3 DNA is TGCGCCAGCAGCGTATTCCCAGGCGTCTACGAGCAGTACTTC. Translation gives CASSVFPGVYEQYF.

This clone turned up a few times. CDR3 amino acids: CASSLGRGLTEAFF. In nucleotides, the CDR3 is TGTGCCAGCAGCTTGGGCAGGGGGCTCACTGAAGCTTTCTTT. J is TRBJ1-1 and V is TRBV5-6; 8 bases line up with TRBD1. V shed 0 bases, J shed 4 bases, and the junction held 2 bases outside the gene matches. Germline assignment: CDR1 SGHDT and CDR2 YYEEEE. This CDR3 contains 14 residues.

V gene TRBV30 combines with J gene TRBJ1-1; D gene ambiguous. Trimming removed 3 bases from V and 11 bases from J, with 16 bases in between. Germline assignment: CDR1 GTSNPN and CDR2 SVGIG (reference sequence). The CDR3 covers 12 residues. In DNA form, the CDR3 reads TGTGCCTGGAGCTCCCTGGGTGTTGTCGCTTTCTTT. The encoded protein is CAWSSLGVVAFF.

The gene calls are TRBV11-3 and TRBJ2-3, with D perhaps assigned TRBD1 or TRBD2 (5 bases each). The CDR3 is made up of 13 amino acids. Trimming cost V 5 bases and J 4 bases, with 10 bases left between them. Looked up from germline, CDR1 is SGHNT and CDR2 is YENEEA. CDR3 in DNA: TGTGCCAGCAGCCCGGGGCTACCAGATACGCAGTATTTT. It is translated as CASSPGLPDTQYF.

The V and J genes are TRBV7-9 and TRBJ2-1; D is possibly TRBD2 (5 bases). In germline, CDR1 is SEHNR, CDR2 FQNEAQ (reference sequence). The CDR3 is made up of 14 amino acids. V dropped 7 bases and J dropped 14 bases, with 24 bases sitting between them. DNA for the CDR3: TGTGCCAGCAACCAACGGACGGACCTGGGGAGCAAGTTCTTC. Translation gives CASNQRTDLGSKFF.

The V and J genes are TRBV27 and TRBJ1-6; D gene uncertain. The germline gives CDR1 MNHEY, CDR2 SMNVEV (reference sequence). V lost 10 bases, J lost 2 bases, and 18 bases lay in between. This CDR3 comprises 16 residues. In nucleotides, the CDR3 is TGTGCCATTACCTCGAGCGGGAGACCCTATAATTCACCCCTCCACTTT. As protein: CAITSSGRPYNSPLHF.

The genes are TRBV12-3 or TRBV12-4 and TRBJ1-6; no clear D gene. The CDR3 length is 13 residues. With 3 bases removed from V and 9 bases from J, the gap between germline ends came to 9 bases. DNA of the CDR3: TGTGCCAGCAGTTTGGATACTGGTTCACCCCTCCACTTT. This codes for CASSLDTGSPLHF.

The V gene is TRBV7-9, the J gene TRBJ2-3; TRBD2 agrees at 7 bases. After removal of 0 bases from V and 0 bases from J, the junction contained 0 bases not matched to a gene. The CDR3 consists of 15 residues. The germline V gene encodes CDR1 SEHNR and CDR2 FQNEAQ (reference sequence). The CDR3 region is CASSLASGSTDTQYF. DNA of the CDR3: TGTGCCAGCAGCTTAGCTAGCGGGAGCACAGATACGCAGTATTTT.

The chain joins TRBV12-3 or TRBV12-4 to TRBJ2-3; no clear D gene. The CDR3 length is 12 residues. The V and J ends lost 4 bases and 7 bases respectively, with 9 bases between them. CDR3 amino acids: CASSSIGNTQYF. Written as DNA, the CDR3 is TGTGCCAGCAGTTCAATCGGAAATACGCAGTATTTT.

The chain has TRBV9 and TRBJ2-1, with D perhaps matching TRBD2 (7 bases). Germline values: CDR1 SGDLS, CDR2 YYNGEE. The CDR3 consists of 13 residues. Trimming cost V 3 bases and J 6 bases, with 10 bases left between them. The CDR3 region has the DNA TGTGCCAGCAGCGGGGGAGGGGGCAATGAGCAGTTCTTC. The encoded protein is CASSGGGGNEQFF.

V gene TRBV12-5 combines with J gene TRBJ2-3; D remains ambiguous. The CDR3 contains 15 residues. Germline CDR1 is LGHNT and CDR2 is FRNRAP. V lost 4 bases and J lost 1, with 12 bases in between. The CDR3 nucleotides read TGTGCTAGTGGTTGGCGCGGCCTGGGCACAGATACGCAGTATTTT. Translated, it gives CASGWRGLGTDTQYF.

This chain links TRBV6-5 with TRBJ2-5; unclear D gene. V lost 7 bases, J lost 7 bases, and 7 bases lay in between. This CDR3 comprises 10 residues. Germline V lookup: CDR1 MNHEY, CDR2 SVGAGI. The CDR3 loop is CASIMGTQYF. As DNA, the CDR3 is TGTGCCAGCATAATGGGGACCCAGTACTTC.

This chain connects TRBV7-6 to TRBJ2-1, with 12 bases lining up with TRBD2. V was pared by 0 bases and J by 5 bases, with 2 bases of the junction left unmatched. CDR1 SGHVS and CDR2 FNYEAQ come from the germline V gene. The CDR3 sequence is 16 residues long. CDR3: CASSLALAGGHNEQFF. The CDR3 nucleotides read TGTGCCAGCAGCTTAGCACTAGCGGGAGGTCACAATGAGCAGTTCTTC. The whole variable domain, remainder taken from reference TRBV7-6 and TRBJ2-1, is GAGVSQSPRYKVTKRGQDVALRCDPISGHVSLYWYRQALGQGPEFLTYFNYEAQQDKSGLPNDRFSAERPEGSISTLTIQRTEQRDSAMYRCASSLALAGGHNEQFFGPGTRLTVL.

This chain uses TRBV4-1 with TRBJ1-1; D is ambiguous. Germline V gene sequence: CDR1 MGHRA, CDR2 YSYEKL. The CDR3 spans 14 residues. V was cut by 2 bases and J by 0 bases, with 7 bases left in between. The CDR3 loop is CASSQTNLNTEAFF. CDR3 bases: TGCGCCAGCAGCCAAACGAATCTGAACACTGAAGCTTTCTTT.

This clone was counted a few times. CDR3 sequence reads: CAISPGLQGVNMNTEAFF. In DNA, the CDR3 is TGTGCCATCAGCCCCGGGCTTCAGGGAGTTAATATGAACACTGAAGCTTTCTTT. V usage is TRBV10-3 and J usage is TRBJ1-1; D might be TRBD1 (5 bases). The CDR3 is 18 amino acids. Germline V lookup: CDR1 ENHRY, CDR2 SYGVKD. V lost 6 bases and J lost 0, with 23 bases in between.

The rearrangement uses TRBV3-1 (or the pseudogene TRBV3-2) and TRBJ1-2; D ambiguous. Looked up from germline, CDR1 is LGHDT and CDR2 is YNNKEL (reference sequence). This CDR3 comprises 12 residues. V lost 1 base to trimming and J lost 8 bases, with 8 bases between them. CDR3 coding DNA: TGTGCCAGCAGCCAAGTATTTGGAGGCTACACCTTC. Its translation: CASSQVFGGYTF.

This clone turned up a few times. This rearrangement joins TRBV7-9 to TRBJ1-1, with D tentatively TRBD1 (6 bases). The CDR3 has 15 amino acids. Germline-derived CDR1 and CDR2 are SEHNR and FQNEAQ (reference sequence). Trimming removed 2 bases from V and 1 base from J, with 11 bases in between. The CDR3 here is CASSLFRGGNTEAFF. The DNA of the CDR3 is TGTGCCAGCAGCTTATTCAGGGGAGGGAACACTGAAGCTTTCTTT.

The gene calls are TRBV2 and TRBJ1-2; possibly TRBD1 for D (6 bases). Germline lookup yields CDR1 SNHLY and CDR2 FYNNEI. The CDR3 consists of 14 residues. V lost 6 bases and J lost 3, with 14 bases in between. In DNA, the CDR3 is TGTGCCAGCAGCTCCTCGGACAGCTACTATGGCTACACCTTC. This codes for CASSSSDSYYGYTF. Supplemented by reference TRBV2 and TRBJ1-2, the full variable domain reads EPEVTQTPSHQVTQMGQEVILRCVPISNHLYFYWYRQILGQKVEFLVSFYNNEISEKSEIFDDQFSVERPDGSNFTLKIRSTKLEDSAMYFCASSSSDSYYGYTFGSGTRLTVV.

V and J are TRBV5-6 and TRBJ1-3, with 10 bases matching TRBD1. This CDR3 region has 15 residues. The trim removed 4 bases at V and 5 bases at J, leaving 6 bases unmatched. Germline V gene lookup returns CDR1 SGHDT and CDR2 YYEEEE. CDR3 nucleotides: TGTGCCAGCAGCCGACAGGGGGCTGAGAGAAACACCATATATTTT. It yields the protein CASSRQGAERNTIYF.

The V and J genes are TRBV2 and TRBJ2-1; 8 bases align to TRBD1. J lost 5 bases, V lost 6 bases, and 15 bases had no gene match. This CDR3 spans 17 amino acids. Germline lookup yields CDR1 SNHLY and CDR2 FYNNEI. As DNA, the CDR3 is TGTGCCAGCAGGGGGGCGCGGACAGGGAAGACGGACAATGAGCAGTTCTTC. Its translation is CASRGARTGKTDNEQFF. Full variable domain (outside the CDR3, taken from reference TRBV2 and TRBJ2-1): EPEVTQTPSHQVTQMGQEVILRCVPISNHLYFYWYRQILGQKVEFLVSFYNNEISEKSEIFDDQFSVERPDGSNFTLKIRSTKLEDSAMYFCASRGARTGKTDNEQFFGPGTRLTVL.

J is TRBJ1-5 and V is TRBV19; D is unclear. This CDR3 contains 14 residues. With 3 bases removed from V and 1 base from J, the gap between germline ends came to 7 bases. Germline V gene lookup returns CDR1 LNHDA and CDR2 SQIVND (reference sequence). The CDR3: CASSMIDSNQPQHF. In nucleotides, the CDR3 is TGTGCCAGTAGTATGATAGACAGCAATCAGCCCCAGCATTTT.

The V gene is TRBV6-1, the J gene TRBJ1-4; D unresolved. The germline V and J ends were trimmed by 2 bases and 0 bases, with 4 bases remaining between them. This CDR3 has 14 amino acids. Germline values: CDR1 MNHNS, CDR2 SASEGT. Written as DNA, the CDR3 is TGTGCCAGCAGTGAATTAGCAACTAATGAAAAACTGTTTTTT. This gives the protein CASSELATNEKLFF.

This rearrangement joins TRBV3-1 (or the pseudogene TRBV3-2) to TRBJ2-4; TRBD1 or TRBD2 may be the D gene (5 bases each). CDR3 length: 12 amino acids. Per the germline V gene, CDR1 is LGHDT and CDR2 is YNNKEL (reference sequence). The ends were cut back, 6 bases at V and 8 bases at J, with 11 bases in the middle. This CDR3 is CASRGQGDIQYF. The CDR3 DNA reads as TGTGCCAGCAGAGGGCAGGGAGACATTCAGTACTTC.

This clone was recorded a few times. Additional DNA sequences in this sample encode the identical CDR3. The rearrangement uses TRBV11-2 and TRBJ2-7, with 11 positions matching TRBD1. The length of the CDR3 is 15 residues. V shed 1 base and J 4 bases; nucleotides not matched to a gene: 3. CDR1 is SGHAT and CDR2 is FQNNGV in the germline V gene. CDR3 loop: CASSLGGTGGYEQYF. For the CDR3, the DNA is TGTGCCAGCAGCTTAGGTGGGACAGGGGGGTACGAGCAGTACTTC.